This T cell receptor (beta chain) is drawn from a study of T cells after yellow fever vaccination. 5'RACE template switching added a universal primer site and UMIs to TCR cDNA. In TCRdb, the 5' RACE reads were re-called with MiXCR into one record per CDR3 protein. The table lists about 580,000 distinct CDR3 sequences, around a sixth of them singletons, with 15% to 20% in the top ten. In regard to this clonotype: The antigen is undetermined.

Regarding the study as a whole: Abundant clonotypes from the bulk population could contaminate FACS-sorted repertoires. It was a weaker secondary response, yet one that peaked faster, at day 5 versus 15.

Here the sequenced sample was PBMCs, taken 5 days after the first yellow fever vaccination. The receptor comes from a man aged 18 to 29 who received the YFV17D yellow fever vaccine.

The CDR3 is CASSLRGVADTQYF. The CDR3 nucleotides read TGTGCCAGCAGCTTAAGAGGGGTTGCAGATACGCAGTATTTT. The rearrangement links TRBV7-2 to TRBJ2-3; either TRBD1 or TRBD2 may fit D (5 bases each). The CDR3 loop spans 14 amino acids. Germline lookup yields CDR1 SGHTA and CDR2 FQGNSA. Trimming stripped 2 bases from V and 4 bases from J, with 10 bases between.